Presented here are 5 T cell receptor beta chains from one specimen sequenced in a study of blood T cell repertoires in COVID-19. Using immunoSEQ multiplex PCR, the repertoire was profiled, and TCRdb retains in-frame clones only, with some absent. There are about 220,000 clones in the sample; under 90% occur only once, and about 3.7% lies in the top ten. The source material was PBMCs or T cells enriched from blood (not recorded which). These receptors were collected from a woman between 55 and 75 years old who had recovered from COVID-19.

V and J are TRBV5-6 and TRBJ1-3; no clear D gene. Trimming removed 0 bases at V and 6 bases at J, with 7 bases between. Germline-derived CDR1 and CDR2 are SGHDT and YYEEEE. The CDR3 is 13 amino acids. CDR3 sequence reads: CASSLVSENTIYF. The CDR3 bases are TGTGCCAGCAGCTTGGTGTCAGAAAACACCATATATTTT.

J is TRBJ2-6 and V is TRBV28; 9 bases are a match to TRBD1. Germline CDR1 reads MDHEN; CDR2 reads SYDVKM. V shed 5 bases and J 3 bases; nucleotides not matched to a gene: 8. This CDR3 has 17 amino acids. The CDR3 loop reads CASSRTGEIRGANVLTF. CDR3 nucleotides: TGTGCCAGCAGTAGGACAGGGGAAATTCGTGGGGCCAACGTCCTGACTTTC.

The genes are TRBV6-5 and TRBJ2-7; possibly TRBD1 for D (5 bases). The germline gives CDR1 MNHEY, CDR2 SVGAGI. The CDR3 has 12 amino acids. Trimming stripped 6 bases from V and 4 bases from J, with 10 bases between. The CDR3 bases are TGTGCCAGCAGCCGTACAGGATACGAGCAGTACTTC. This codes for CASSRTGYEQYF.

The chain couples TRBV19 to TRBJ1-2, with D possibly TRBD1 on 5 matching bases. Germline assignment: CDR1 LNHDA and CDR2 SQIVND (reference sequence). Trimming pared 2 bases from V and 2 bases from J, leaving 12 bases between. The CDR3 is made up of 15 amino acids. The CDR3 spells CASSISGSGNYGYTF. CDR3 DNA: TGTGCCAGTAGTATATCTGGTTCAGGGAACTATGGCTACACCTTC.

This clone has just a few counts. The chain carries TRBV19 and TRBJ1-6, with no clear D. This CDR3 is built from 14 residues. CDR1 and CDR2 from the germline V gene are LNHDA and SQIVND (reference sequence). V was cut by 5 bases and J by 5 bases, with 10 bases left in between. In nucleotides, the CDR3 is TGTGCCAGTAGTGCCGCTCGGGATAATTCACCCCTCCACTTT. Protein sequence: CASSAARDNSPLHF. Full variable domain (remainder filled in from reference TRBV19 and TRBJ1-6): DGGITQSPKYLFRKEGQNVTLSCEQNLNHDAMYWYRQDPGQGLRLIYYSQIVNDFQKGDIAEGYSVSREKKESFPLTVTSAQKNPTAFYLCASSAARDNSPLHFGNGTRLTVT.